Listed below are T cell receptor beta chains from one sample, sequenced in a study of preoperative IRX-2 immunotherapy in early breast cancer. Profiling relied on immunoSEQ multiplex PCR, and the TCRdb table lists in-frame clones only, not all of them. The repertoire holds about 43,000 clones, with about 95% as singletons. This specimen was tumor tissue, taken after IRX-2 immunotherapy. These receptors came from a human donor with breast cancer. CDR3s include the opening cysteine and the closing phenylalanine or tryptophan. D genes are given only for firm matches. A row's size may be missing; if present it is once, few, many or a size class.

j_call d_call clone_size v_call cdr3_aa cdr3_nt
TRBJ1-5 - - TRBV4-3 CASSQFRVDQPQHF TGCGCCAGCAGCCAATTCAGGGTCGATCAGCCCCAGCATTTT
TRBJ1-3 - - TRBV6-5 CASSSRLRNTIYF TGTGCCAGCAGTTCCCGACTCCGGAACACCATATATTTT
TRBJ2-5 TRBD2 - TRBV9 CASSVASGGGETQYF TGTGCCAGCAGCGTAGCTAGCGGGGGCGGGGAGACCCAGTACTTC
TRBJ2-1 - once TRBV10-3 CAISDSRGAYNEQFF TGTGCCATCAGTGACTCTAGAGGGGCCTACAATGAGCAGTTCTTC
TRBJ1-2 - - TRBV7-9 CASSPSYGYTF TGTGCCAGCAGCCCCTCGTATGGCTACACCTTC
TRBJ2-1 TRBD2 - TRBV6-1 CASSEILAGFNEQFF TGTGCCAGCAGTGAAATACTAGCGGGGTTCAATGAGCAGTTCTTC
TRBJ2-2 - - TRBV30 CAWSPGGATGELFF TGTGCCTGGAGCCCGGGCGGAGCAACCGGGGAGCTGTTTTTT
TRBJ1-4 - - TRBV18 CASSGGMAEKLFF TGTGCCAGCTCAGGGGGGATGGCGGAAAAACTGTTTTTT
TRBJ2-5 - - TRBV7-2 CASSFPFETQYF TGTGCCAGCAGCTTCCCGTTCGAGACCCAGTACTTC
TRBJ2-7 TRBD1 - TRBV7-3 CASSLTGGNYEQYF TGTGCCAGCAGCCTCACAGGGGGCAACTACGAGCAGTACTTC
TRBJ2-1 - - TRBV28 CASSLSPLNEQFF TGTGCCAGCAGTTTATCACCCCTGAATGAGCAGTTCTTC
TRBJ1-1 - - TRBV6-6 CASSYSTGGTAFF TGTGCCAGCAGTTACTCGACCGGGGGGACAGCTTTCTTT
TRBJ2-2 - - TRBV5-1 CASSLTSLRTGELFF TGCGCCAGCAGCTTAACCTCCCTTCGAACCGGGGAGCTGTTTTTT
TRBJ1-5 - - TRBV19 CASSEGNQPQHF TGTGCCAGTAGTGAAGGCAACCAGCCCCAGCATTTT
TRBJ2-2 - - TRBV7-9 CASSSLRTGELFF TGTGCCAGCAGCTCACTTCGGACCGGGGAGCTGTTTTTT
TRBJ1-2 TRBD1 - TRBV5-6 CASNTGGTTPNGYTF TGTGCCAGCAACACAGGGGGCACAACTCCCAATGGCTACACCTTC
TRBJ2-5 - - TRBV5-5 CASSLVPQIETQYF TGTGCCAGCAGCTTGGTCCCACAGATCGAGACCCAGTACTTC
TRBJ1-1 - - TRBV30 CAWGDGPYTEAFF TGTGCCTGGGGGGACGGCCCCTACACTGAAGCTTTCTTT
TRBJ2-7 TRBD1 - TRBV15 CATSKTGVYEQYF TGTGCCACCAGCAAGACAGGGGTCTACGAGCAGTACTTC
TRBJ2-1 TRBD1 - TRBV27 CASMIRGRSSYNEQFF TGTGCCAGCATGATAAGGGGGCGGAGCTCCTACAATGAGCAGTTCTTC
TRBJ2-1 - - TRBV27 CASSLTTNSGNEQFF TGTGCCAGCAGTTTAACCACGAACTCTGGAAATGAGCAGTTCTTC
TRBJ2-3 - - TRBV6-4 CASSDRGVGTQYF TGTGCCAGCAGTGACCGGGGAGTGGGGACGCAGTATTTT
TRBJ2-5 - - TRBV7-8 CASSLSPGQETQYF TGTGCCAGCAGCTTATCTCCAGGACAAGAGACCCAGTACTTC
TRBJ2-7 - - TRBV5-4 CASSLIETSLAYEQYF TGTGCCAGCAGCTTGATTGAAACTTCACTAGCCTACGAGCAGTACTTC
TRBJ2-1 - - TRBV7-6 CASSLEGFSRYNEQFF TGTGCCAGCAGCTTAGAAGGATTCAGCCGGTACAATGAGCAGTTCTTC
TRBJ2-5 - - TRBV6-5 CASSYGARGDGTQYF TGTGCCAGCAGTTACGGCGCCAGGGGGGACGGGACCCAGTACTTC
TRBJ2-3 - - TRBV7-8 CASSRGTVSTDTQYF TGTGCCAGCAGCCGCGGGACAGTCAGCACAGATACGCAGTATTTT
TRBJ1-5 TRBD1 - TRBV19 CASSPGGYSNQPQHF TGTGCCAGTAGTCCAGGGGGCTATAGCAATCAGCCCCAGCATTTT
TRBJ1-2 - - TRBV29-1 CSVEWARRDKANYGYTF TGCAGCGTTGAGTGGGCCCGCCGGGACAAAGCTAACTATGGCTACACCTTC
TRBJ1-1 TRBD1 - TRBV18 CASSPLDRAQSTEAFF TGTGCCAGCTCACCGCTGGACAGGGCGCAGAGCACTGAAGCTTTCTTT
TRBJ1-5 - - TRBV7-8 CASSLHGTYQPQHF TGTGCCAGCAGCTTACACGGGACCTATCAGCCCCAGCATTTT
TRBJ2-1 - - TRBV4-2 CASSGDGSVYNEQFF TGTGCCAGCAGCGGGGACGGGAGCGTATACAATGAGCAGTTCTTC